This TCR beta chain was profiled in a study of T-cell reconstitution after alpha-beta-depleted transplantation in children. TCRbeta library preparation incorporated unique molecular identifiers. TCRdb re-called the PCR reads with MiXCR, one entry per CDR3 protein. The sample consists of some 600,000 distinct CDR3 sequences, 10% to 15% of them appearing once. This TCR came from a male patient younger than 18 who had a stem cell transplant for acute myeloid leukemia, so the T cells may come from the graft donor. Sequences were derived from PBMCs, mostly from graft donor cells, sampled 360 days after TCRalphabeta/CD19-depleted stem cell transplant.

CDR3 amino acids: CASSQDGVSGGTDTQYF. CDR3 DNA: TGCGCCAGCAGCCAAGATGGGGTTAGCGGGGGCACAGATACGCAGTATTTT. V and J are TRBV4-3 and TRBJ2-3; 8 bases fit TRBD2. With V trimmed by 0 bases and J by 1 base, 6 bases remained unmatched. The CDR3 covers 17 residues. The germline V gene encodes CDR1 LGHNA and CDR2 YSLEER.